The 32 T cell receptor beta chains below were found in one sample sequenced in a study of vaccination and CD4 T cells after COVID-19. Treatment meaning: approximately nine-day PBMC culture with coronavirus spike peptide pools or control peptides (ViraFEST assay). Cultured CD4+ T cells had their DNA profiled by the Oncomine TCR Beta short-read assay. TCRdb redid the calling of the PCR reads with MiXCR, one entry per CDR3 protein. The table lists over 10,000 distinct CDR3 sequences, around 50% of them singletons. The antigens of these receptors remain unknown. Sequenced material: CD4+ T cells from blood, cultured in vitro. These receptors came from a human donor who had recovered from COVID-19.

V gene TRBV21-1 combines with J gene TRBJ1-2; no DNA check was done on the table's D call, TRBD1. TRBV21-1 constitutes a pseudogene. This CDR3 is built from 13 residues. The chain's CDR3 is CASSRGWGDGYTF. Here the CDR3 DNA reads TGTGCCAGCAGCAGGGGATGGGGCGATGGCTACACCTTC.

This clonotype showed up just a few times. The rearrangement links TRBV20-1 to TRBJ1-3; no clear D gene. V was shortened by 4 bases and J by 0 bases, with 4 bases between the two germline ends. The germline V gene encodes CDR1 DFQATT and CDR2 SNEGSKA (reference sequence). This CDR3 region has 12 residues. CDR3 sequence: CSAKYSGNTIYF. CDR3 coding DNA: TGCAGTGCTAAGTACTCTGGAAACACCATATATTTT.

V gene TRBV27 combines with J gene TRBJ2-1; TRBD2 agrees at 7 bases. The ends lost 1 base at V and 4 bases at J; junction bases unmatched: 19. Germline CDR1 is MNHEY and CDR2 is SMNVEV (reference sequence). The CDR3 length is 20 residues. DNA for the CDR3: TGTGCCAGCAGTTTATGGGCTAGCGGAGATCCAATGGGGATATACAATGAGCAGTTCTTC. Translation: CASSLWASGDPMGIYNEQFF.

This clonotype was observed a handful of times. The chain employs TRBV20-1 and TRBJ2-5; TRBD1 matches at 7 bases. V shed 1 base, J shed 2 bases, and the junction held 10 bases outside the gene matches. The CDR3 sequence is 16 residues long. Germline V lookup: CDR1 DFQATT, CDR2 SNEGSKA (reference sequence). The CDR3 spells CSARGQTGNRQETQYF. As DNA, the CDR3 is TGCAGTGCTAGAGGTCAGACAGGGAACCGGCAAGAGACCCAGTACTTC.

CDR3 loop: CAWSGWDRNHQPQHF. The CDR3 nucleotides are TGTGCCTGGAGTGGCTGGGACAGAAACCATCAGCCCCAGCATTTT. The V gene is TRBV30, the J gene TRBJ1-5; 7 nucleotides match TRBD1. CDR3 length: 15 amino acids. Germline-derived CDR1 and CDR2 are GTSNPN and SVGIG (reference sequence). The V segment lost 1 base and the J segment 5 bases; nucleotides outside the gene matches: 8.

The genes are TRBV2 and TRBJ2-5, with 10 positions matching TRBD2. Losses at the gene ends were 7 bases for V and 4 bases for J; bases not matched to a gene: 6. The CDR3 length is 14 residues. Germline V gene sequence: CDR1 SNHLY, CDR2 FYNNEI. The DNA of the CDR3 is TGTGCCAGCAAAAGGACTAGCGGTGCAGAGACCCAGTACTTC. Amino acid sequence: CASKRTSGAETQYF.

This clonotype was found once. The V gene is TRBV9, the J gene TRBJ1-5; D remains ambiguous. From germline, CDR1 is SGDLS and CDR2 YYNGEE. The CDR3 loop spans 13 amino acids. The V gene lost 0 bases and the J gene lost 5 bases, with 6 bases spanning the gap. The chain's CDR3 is CASSVGWDQPQHF. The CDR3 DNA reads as TGTGCCAGCAGCGTAGGCTGGGATCAGCCCCAGCATTTT.

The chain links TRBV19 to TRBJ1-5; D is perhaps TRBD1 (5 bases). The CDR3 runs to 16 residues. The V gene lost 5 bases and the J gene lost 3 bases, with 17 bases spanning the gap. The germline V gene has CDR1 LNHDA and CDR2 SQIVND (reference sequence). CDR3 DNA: TGTGCCAGTAGTTCCACGGGGCAGGGCGTCAATCAGCCCCAGCATTTT. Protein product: CASSSTGQGVNQPQHF.

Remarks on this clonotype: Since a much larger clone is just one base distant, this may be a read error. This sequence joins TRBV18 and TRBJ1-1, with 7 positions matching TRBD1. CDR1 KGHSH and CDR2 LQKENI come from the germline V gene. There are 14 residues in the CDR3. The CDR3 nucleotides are TGTGCCAGCTCACCGATGACAGGGCAGGGGGAAGCTTACTTT. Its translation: CASSPMTGQGEAYF.

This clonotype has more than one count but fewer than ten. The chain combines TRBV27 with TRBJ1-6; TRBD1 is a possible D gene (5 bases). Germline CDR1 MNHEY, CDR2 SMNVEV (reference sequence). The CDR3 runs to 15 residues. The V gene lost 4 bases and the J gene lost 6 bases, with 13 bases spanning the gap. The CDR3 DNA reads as TGTGCCAGCAGTTCCCGTGGGGGGTTTAATTCACCCCTCCACTTT. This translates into CASSSRGGFNSPLHF.

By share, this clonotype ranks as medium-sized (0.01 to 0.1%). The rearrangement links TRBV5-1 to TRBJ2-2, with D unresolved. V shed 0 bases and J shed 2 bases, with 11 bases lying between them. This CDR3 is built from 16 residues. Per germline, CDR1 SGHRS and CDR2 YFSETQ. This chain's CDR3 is CASSLATASNTGELFF. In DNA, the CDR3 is TGCGCCAGCAGCTTGGCGACCGCCTCTAACACCGGGGAGCTGTTTTTT. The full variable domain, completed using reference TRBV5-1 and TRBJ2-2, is KAGVTQTPRYLIKTRGQQVTLSCSPISGHRSVSWYQQTPGQGLQFLFEYFSETQRNKGNFPGRFSGRQFSNSRSEMNVSTLELGDSALYLCASSLATASNTGELFFGEGSRLTVL.

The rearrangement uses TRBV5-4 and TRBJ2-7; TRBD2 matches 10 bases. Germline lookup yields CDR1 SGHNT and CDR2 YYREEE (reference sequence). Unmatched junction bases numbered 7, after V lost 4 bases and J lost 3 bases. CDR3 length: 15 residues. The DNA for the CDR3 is TGTGCCAGCAGCCAACCGGGACTAGCGAGCTACGAGCAGTACTTC. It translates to CASSQPGLASYEQYF.

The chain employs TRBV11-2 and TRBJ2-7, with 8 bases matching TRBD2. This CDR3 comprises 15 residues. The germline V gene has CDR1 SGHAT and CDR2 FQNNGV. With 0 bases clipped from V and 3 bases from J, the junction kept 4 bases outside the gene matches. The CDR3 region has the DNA TGTGCCAGCAGCTTAGATGCAGCGGGAGTCTACGAGCAGTACTTC. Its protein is CASSLDAAGVYEQYF.

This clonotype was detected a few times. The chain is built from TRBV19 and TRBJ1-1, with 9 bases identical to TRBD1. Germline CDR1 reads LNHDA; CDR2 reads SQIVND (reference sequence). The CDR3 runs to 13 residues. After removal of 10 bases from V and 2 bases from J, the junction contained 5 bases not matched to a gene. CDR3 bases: TGTGCCACCGAGGGACAGGGAAACACTGAAGCTTTCTTT. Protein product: CATEGQGNTEAFF.

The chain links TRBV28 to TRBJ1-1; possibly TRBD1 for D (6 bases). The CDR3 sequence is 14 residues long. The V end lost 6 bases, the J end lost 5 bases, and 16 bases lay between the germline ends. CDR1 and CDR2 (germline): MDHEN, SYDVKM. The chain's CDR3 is CASRDQQGATEAFF. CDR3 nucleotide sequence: TGTGCCAGCAGGGACCAACAGGGCGCGACTGAAGCTTTCTTT.

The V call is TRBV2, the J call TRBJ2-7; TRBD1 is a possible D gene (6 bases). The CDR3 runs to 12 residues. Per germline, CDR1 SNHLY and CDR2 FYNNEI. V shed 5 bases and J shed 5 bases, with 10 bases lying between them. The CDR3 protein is CASSKQGDEQYF. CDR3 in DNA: TGTGCCAGCAGTAAACAGGGTGACGAGCAGTACTTC.

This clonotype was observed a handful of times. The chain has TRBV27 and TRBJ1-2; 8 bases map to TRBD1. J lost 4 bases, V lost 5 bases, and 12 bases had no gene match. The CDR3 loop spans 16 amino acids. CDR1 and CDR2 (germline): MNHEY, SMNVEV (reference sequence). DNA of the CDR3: TGTGCCAGCAGTATAAGGACAGGGCGGGGTCCCTATGGCTACACCTTC. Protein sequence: CASSIRTGRGPYGYTF.

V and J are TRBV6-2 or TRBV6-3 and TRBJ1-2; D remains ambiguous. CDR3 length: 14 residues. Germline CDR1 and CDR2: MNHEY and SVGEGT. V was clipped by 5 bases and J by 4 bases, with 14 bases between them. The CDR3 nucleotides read TGTGCCAGCAGTCCTCCAAATTTTCGCTATGGCTACACCTTC. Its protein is CASSPPNFRYGYTF.

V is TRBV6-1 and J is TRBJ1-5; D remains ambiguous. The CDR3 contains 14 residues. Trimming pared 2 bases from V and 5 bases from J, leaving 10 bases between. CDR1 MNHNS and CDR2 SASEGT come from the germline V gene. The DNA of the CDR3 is TGTGCCAGCAGTGAATCCCTAGGAGATCAGCCCCAGCATTTT. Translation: CASSESLGDQPQHF.

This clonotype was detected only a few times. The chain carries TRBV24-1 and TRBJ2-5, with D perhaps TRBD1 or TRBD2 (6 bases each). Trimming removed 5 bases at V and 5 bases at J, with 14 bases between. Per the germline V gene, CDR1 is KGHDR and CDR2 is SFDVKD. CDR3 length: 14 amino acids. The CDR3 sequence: CATSVDGGWETQYF. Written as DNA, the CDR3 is TGTGCCACCAGTGTTGACGGGGGCTGGGAGACCCAGTACTTC.

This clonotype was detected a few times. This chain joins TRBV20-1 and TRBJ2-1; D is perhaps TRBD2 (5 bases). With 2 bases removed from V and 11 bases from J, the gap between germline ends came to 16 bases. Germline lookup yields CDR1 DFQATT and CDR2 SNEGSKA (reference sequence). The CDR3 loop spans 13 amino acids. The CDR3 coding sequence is TGCAGTGCTAGACCACCCTTTGACGGGAAGCAGTTCTTC. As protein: CSARPPFDGKQFF.

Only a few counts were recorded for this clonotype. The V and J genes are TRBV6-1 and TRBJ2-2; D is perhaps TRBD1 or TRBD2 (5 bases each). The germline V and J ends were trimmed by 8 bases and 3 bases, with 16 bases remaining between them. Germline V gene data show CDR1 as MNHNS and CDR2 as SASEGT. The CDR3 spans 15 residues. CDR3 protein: CASRTPGLHTGELFF. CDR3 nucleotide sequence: TGTGCCAGCCGCACGCCGGGGCTCCACACCGGGGAGCTGTTTTTT.

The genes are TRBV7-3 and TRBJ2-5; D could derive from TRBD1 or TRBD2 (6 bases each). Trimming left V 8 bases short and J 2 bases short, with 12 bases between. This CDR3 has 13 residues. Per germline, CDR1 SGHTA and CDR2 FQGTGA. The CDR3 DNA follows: TGTGCCAGCGCTCGGGGGCAACAAGAGACCCAGTACTTC. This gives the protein CASARGQQETQYF.

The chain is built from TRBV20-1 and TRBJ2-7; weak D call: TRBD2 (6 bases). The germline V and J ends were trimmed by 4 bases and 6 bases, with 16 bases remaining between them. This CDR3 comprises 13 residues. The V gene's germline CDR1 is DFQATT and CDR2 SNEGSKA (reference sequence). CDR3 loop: CSAIAAGGGEQYF. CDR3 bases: TGCAGTGCTATAGCGGCAGGCGGTGGCGAGCAGTACTTC.

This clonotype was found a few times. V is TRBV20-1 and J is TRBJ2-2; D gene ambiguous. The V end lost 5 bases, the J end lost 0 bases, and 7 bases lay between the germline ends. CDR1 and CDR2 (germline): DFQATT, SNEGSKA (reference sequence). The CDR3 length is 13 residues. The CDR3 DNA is TGCAGTGCTGCGGAGACGAACACCGGGGAGCTGTTTTTT. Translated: CSAAETNTGELFF.

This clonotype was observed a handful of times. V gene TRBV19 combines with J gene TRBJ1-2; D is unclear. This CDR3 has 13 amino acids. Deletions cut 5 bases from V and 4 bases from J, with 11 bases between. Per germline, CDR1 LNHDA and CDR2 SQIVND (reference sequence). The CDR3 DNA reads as TGTGCCAGTAGTCCTGCAGGTGGCTATGGCTACACCTTC. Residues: CASSPAGGYGYTF.

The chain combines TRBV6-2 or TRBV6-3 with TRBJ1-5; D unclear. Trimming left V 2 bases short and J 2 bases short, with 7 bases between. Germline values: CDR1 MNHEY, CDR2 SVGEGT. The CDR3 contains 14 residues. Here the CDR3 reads CASSYHVGNQPQHF. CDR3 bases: TGTGCCAGCAGTTACCACGTGGGCAATCAGCCCCAGCATTTT.

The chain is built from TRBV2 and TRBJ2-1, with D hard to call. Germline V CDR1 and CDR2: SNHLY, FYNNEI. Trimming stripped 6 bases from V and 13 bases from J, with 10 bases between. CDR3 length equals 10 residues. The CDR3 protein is CASSDRQQFF. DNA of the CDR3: TGTGCCAGCAGCGATAGGCAACAGTTCTTC.

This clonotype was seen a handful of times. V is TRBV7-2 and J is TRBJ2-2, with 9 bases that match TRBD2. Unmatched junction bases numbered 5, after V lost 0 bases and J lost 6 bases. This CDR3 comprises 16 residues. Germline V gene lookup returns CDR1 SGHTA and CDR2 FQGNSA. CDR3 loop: CASSLASSGTAGELFF. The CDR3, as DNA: TGTGCCAGCAGCTTAGCTTCTAGCGGGACTGCCGGGGAGCTGTTTTTT.

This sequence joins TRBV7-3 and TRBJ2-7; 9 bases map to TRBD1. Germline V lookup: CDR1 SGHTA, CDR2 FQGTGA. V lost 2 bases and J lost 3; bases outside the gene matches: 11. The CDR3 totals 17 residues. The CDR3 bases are TGTGCCAGCAGCTTAGGGGCTCCATGGACAGGGGACTACGAGCAGTACTTC. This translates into CASSLGAPWTGDYEQYF.

The CDR3, as DNA: TGTGCCAGCAGTAACCCCGGGGTTCAAGCTTTCTTT. Translated: CASSNPGVQAFF. The V gene is TRBV28, the J gene TRBJ1-1; the D is unclear. Germline CDR1 MDHEN, CDR2 SYDVKM. This CDR3 comprises 12 residues. Trimming shortened V by 5 bases and J by 9 bases, and 13 bases separated the two germline ends.

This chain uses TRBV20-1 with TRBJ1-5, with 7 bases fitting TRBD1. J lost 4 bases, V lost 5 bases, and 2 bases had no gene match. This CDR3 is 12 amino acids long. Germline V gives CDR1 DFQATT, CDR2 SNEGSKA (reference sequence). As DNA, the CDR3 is TGCAGTGCTGACAGGGAGAATCAGCCCCAGCATTTT. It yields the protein CSADRENQPQHF.